The 17 T cell receptor beta chains reported below all come from one sample, sequenced in a study of CXCR3-negative and CXCR3-positive naive CD8 T cells. The TRB libraries of cDNA were built by UMI-labeled 5' RACE. TCRdb reprocessed the 5' RACE reads and reports one entry per CDR3 protein, with no DNA. The sample data list about 130,000 distinct CDR3 sequences. The sequencing sample was made of naive CXCR3- CD8+ T cells from blood. Subset denoted: CD45RO-CCR7+CD27+CD95- naive CD8+ T cells lacking CXCR3 (TNR3-). The receptor source for this set is a human donor in good health. Some clones in this sample may be carry-over from other donors' samples.

This rearrangement joins TRBV6-5 to TRBJ2-3; TCRdb returns TRBD1, unconfirmable since there is no DNA. The CDR3 length is 14 residues. CDR1 and CDR2 from the germline V gene are MNHEY and SVGAGI. CDR3 residues: CASSDTGGLDTQYF.

V usage is TRBV7-3 and J usage is TRBJ1-2; the TRBD1 assignment by TCRdb is unverifiable without DNA. From germline, CDR1 is SGHTA and CDR2 FQGTGA. The CDR3 has 15 residues. Here the CDR3 reads CASSPSGGLDYGYTF.

The chain is built from TRBV7-9 and TRBJ1-5. The CDR3 sequence is 14 residues long. Germline CDR1 is SEHNR and CDR2 is FQNEAQ (reference sequence). CDR3: CASSLAGPEEPQHF.

The V and J genes are TRBV14 and TRBJ1-4; TCRdb picks TRBD1, but there is no DNA to check that call. The CDR3 spans 16 residues. CDR1 is SGHDN, CDR2 FVKESK, per germline. CDR3 residues: CASSRGLDATNEKLFF.

The chain employs TRBV14 and TRBJ1-2; TCRdb calls TRBD1, which cannot be checked without DNA. Germline V gene lookup returns CDR1 SGHDN and CDR2 FVKESK. The CDR3 loop spans 14 amino acids. CDR3 in amino acids: CASSQDPGRYGYTF.

The rearrangement joins TRBV7-9 to TRBJ2-1; absent DNA, TCRdb's TRBD2 call cannot be checked. CDR1 is SEHNR and CDR2 is FQNEAQ in the germline V gene (reference sequence). The CDR3 spans 17 residues. The CDR3 reads CASSDGTSGGSVNEQFF.

This rearrangement joins TRBV7-8 to TRBJ1-5. The CDR3 is made up of 13 amino acids. Looked up from germline, CDR1 is SGHVS and CDR2 is FQNEAQ. The CDR3 is CASSLEGSQPQHF.

The chain links TRBV11-2 to TRBJ2-1. Germline assignment: CDR1 SGHAT and CDR2 FQNNGV. This CDR3 region has 12 residues. The CDR3 here is CASSFMTPEQFF.

This chain joins TRBV7-9 and TRBJ2-7. The CDR3 extends over 14 amino acids. Germline V CDR1 and CDR2: SEHNR, FQNEAQ (reference sequence). CDR3 sequence reads: CASSEAGGSYEQYF.

The chain employs TRBV7-9 and TRBJ2-3; TCRdb selects TRBD1, and the lack of DNA leaves this call unchecked. The CDR3 is 16 amino acids. Per the germline V gene, CDR1 is SEHNR and CDR2 is FQNEAQ (reference sequence). This CDR3 is CASSLGMTGSRDTQYF.

The rearrangement links TRBV5-1 to TRBJ2-7; the D gene TCRdb calls, TRBD2, cannot be checked with no DNA. The CDR3 has 15 amino acids. Germline V gene data show CDR1 as SGHRS and CDR2 as YFSETQ. The CDR3: CASSFFSGSSYEQYF. Together with reference TRBV5-1 and TRBJ2-7, the CDR3 gives the full variable domain: KAGVTQTPRYLIKTRGQQVTLSCSPISGHRSVSWYQQTPGQGLQFLFEYFSETQRNKGNFPGRFSGRQFSNSRSEMNVSTLELGDSALYLCASSFFSGSSYEQYFGPGTRLTVT.

The rearrangement joins TRBV5-4 to TRBJ1-4; TCRdb reports TRBD1, a call that lacks DNA to check it against. The CDR3 extends over 15 amino acids. Germline lookup yields CDR1 SGHNT and CDR2 YYREEE (reference sequence). CDR3 loop: CASSSIAGEREKLFF.

The chain links TRBV29-1 to TRBJ2-7; TCRdb's D call of TRBD2 is untestable without DNA. This CDR3 has 14 amino acids. CDR1 and CDR2 (germline): SQVTM, ANQGSEA. CDR3 region: CSVELASVPYEQYF.

V gene TRBV6-2 or TRBV6-3 combines with J gene TRBJ2-3; TCRdb outputs TRBD1, but without DNA this stays unchecked. In germline, CDR1 is MNHEY, CDR2 SVGEGT. The CDR3 sequence is 16 residues long. The CDR3 sequence is CASSYGGTRSTDTQYF.

The chain couples TRBV2 to TRBJ2-1. The germline V gene has CDR1 SNHLY and CDR2 FYNNEI. The CDR3 has 12 amino acids. CDR3 amino acids: CASSDHHNEQFF.

The gene calls are TRBV6-2 or TRBV6-3 and TRBJ1-1; TCRdb gives TRBD1 as the D gene, but with no DNA this cannot be confirmed. The CDR3 contains 13 residues. Germline-derived CDR1 and CDR2 are MNHEY and SVGEGT. The CDR3 sequence is CASMVSGNTEAFF.

The genes are TRBV19 and TRBJ1-1. The CDR3 has 16 amino acids. Germline-derived CDR1 and CDR2 are LNHDA and SQIVND (reference sequence). The CDR3 reads CASSIDPGGKNTEAFF.